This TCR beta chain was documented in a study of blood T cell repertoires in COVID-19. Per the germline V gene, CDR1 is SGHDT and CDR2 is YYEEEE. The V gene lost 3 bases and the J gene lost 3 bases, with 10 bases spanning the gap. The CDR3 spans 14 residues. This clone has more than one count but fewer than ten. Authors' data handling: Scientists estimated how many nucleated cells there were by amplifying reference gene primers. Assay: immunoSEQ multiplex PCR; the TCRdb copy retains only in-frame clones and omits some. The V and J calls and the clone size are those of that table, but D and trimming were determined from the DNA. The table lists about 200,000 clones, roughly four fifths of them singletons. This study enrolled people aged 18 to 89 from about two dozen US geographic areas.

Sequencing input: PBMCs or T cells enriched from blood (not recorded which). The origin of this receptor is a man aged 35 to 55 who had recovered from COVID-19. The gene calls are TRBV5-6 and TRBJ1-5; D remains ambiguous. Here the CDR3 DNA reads TGTGCCAGCAGCTCGCTCGGGTCCAATCAGCCCCAGCATTTT. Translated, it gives CASSSLGSNQPQHF.